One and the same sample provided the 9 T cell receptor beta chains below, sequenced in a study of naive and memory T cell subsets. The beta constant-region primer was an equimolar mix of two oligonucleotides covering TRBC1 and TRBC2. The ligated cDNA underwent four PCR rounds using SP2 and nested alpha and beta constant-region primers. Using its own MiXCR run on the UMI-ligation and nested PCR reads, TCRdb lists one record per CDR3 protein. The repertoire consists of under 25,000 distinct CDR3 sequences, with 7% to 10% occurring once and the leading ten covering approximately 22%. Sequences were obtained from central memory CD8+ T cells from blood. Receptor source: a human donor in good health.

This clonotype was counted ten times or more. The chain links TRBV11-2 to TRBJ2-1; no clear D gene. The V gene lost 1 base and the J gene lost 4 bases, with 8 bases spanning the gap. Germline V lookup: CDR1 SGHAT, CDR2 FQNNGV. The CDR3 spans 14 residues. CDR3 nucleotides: TGTGCCAGCAGCTTAGTTCTGGGATACAATGAGCAGTTCTTC. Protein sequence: CASSLVLGYNEQFF. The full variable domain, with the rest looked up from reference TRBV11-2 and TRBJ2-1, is EAGVAQSPRYKIIEKRQSVAFWCNPISGHATLYWYQQILGQGPKLLIQFQNNGVVDDSQLPKDRFSAERLKGVDSTLKIQPAKLEDSAVYLCASSLVLGYNEQFFGPGTRLTVL.

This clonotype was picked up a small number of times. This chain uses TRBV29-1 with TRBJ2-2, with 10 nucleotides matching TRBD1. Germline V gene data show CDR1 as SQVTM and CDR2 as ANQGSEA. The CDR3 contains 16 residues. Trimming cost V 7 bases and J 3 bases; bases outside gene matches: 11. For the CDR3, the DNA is TGCAGCGCCAAGATTGGGGACAGGGGCGACACCGGGGAGCTGTTTTTT. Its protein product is CSAKIGDRGDTGELFF.

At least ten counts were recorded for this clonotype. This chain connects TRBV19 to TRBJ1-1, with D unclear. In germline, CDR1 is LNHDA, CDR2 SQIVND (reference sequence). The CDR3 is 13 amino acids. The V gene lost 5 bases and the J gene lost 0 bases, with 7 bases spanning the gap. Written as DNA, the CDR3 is TGTGCCAGTAGTGCTCAGATGAACACTGAAGCTTTCTTT. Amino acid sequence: CASSAQMNTEAFF.

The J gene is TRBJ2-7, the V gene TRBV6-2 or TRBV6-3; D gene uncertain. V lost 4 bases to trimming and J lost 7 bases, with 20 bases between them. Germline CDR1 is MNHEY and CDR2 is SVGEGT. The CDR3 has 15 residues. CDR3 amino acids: CASSSPPDAVAEQYF. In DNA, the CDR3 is TGTGCCAGCAGTTCGCCCCCGGACGCGGTGGCGGAGCAGTACTTC.

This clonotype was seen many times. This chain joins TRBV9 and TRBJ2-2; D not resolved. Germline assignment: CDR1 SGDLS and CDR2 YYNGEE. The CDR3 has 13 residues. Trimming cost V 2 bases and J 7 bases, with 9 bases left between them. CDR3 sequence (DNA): TGTGCCAGCAGCGTCAACGATTTCGGGGAGCTGTTTTTT. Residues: CASSVNDFGELFF.

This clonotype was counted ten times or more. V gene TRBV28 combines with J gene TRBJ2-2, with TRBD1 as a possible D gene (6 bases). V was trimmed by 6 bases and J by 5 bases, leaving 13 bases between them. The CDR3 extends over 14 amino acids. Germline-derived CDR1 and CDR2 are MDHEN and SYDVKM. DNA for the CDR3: TGTGCCAGCAGGATTGGACAGCTTACCGGGGAGCTGTTTTTT. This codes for CASRIGQLTGELFF.

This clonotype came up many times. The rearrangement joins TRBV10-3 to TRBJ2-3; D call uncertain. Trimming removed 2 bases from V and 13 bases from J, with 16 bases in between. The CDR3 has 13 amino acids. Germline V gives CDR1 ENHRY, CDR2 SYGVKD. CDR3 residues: CAISERVDPAEYF. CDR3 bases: TGTGCCATCAGTGAGAGGGTGGATCCCGCGGAGTATTTT.

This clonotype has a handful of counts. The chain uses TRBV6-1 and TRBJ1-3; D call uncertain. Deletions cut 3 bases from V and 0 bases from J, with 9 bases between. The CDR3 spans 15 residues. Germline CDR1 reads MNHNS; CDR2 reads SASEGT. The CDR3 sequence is CASSEAVDSGNTIYF. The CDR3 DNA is TGTGCCAGCAGTGAGGCCGTTGACTCTGGAAACACCATATATTTT.

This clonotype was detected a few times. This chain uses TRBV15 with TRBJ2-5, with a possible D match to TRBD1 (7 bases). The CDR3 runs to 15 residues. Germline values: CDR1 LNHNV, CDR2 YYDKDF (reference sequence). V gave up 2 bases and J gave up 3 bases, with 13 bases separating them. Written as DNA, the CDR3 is TGTGCCACCAGCAGACGATCAGGGGGGAAAGAGACCCAGTACTTC. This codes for CATSRRSGGKETQYF. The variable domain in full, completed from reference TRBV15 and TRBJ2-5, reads DAMVIQNPRYQVTQFGKPVTLSCSQTLNHNVMYWYQQKSSQAPKLLFHYYDKDFNNEADTPDNFQSRRPNTSFCFLDIRSPGLGDTAMYLCATSRRSGGKETQYFGPGTRLLVL.